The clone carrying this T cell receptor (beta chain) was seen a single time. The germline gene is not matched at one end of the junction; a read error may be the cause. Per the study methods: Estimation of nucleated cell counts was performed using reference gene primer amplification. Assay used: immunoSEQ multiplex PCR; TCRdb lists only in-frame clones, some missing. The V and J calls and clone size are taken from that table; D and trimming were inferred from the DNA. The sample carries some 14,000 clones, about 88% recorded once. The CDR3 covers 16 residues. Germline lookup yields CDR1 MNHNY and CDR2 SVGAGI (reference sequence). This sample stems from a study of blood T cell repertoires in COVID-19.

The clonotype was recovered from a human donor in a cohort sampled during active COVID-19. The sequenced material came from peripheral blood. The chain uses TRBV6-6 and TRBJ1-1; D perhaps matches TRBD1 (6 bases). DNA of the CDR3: TGTGCCAGCAGTCACTCCCCCGCCACAGGGCCGATAGTGGCTTTCTTT. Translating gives CASSHSPATGPIVAFF.